The source of this T cell receptor beta chain is a study of cytomegalovirus exposure and HLA in healthy donors. The overall study: The early release's HLA-typed donors yielded roughly 85 million unique TCRs.

The PCR used 60 Vbeta and 13 Jbeta primers. Using immunoSEQ multiplex PCR, the repertoire was profiled, and TCRdb retains in-frame clones only, with some absent. The sample contains about 200,000 clones, roughly 83% of which appear only once. With respect to this clone: Antigen unknown.

Overall study results and limits: Donors were assumed by presence/absence analyses to have roughly uniform sequencing depth.

Everyone who donated was a healthy bone marrow donor. The TCR was taken from a girl aged 5 to 17 in good health and CMV-seronegative. The sample consisted of PBMCs.

CDR3 loop: CASLVGPYGYTF. CDR3 sequence (DNA): TGTGCCAGCCTGGTGGGCCCCTATGGCTACACCTTC. The V and J genes are TRBV21-1 and TRBJ1-2; the table's D gene call, TRBD1, was not cross checked with the DNA. TRBV21-1 is assigned pseudogene status. This CDR3 is built from 12 residues.